These T cell receptor beta chains were read from a single sample in a study of regulatory T cells in long-lasting Graves disease. One entry per CDR3 protein results from TCRdb running MiXCR on the multiplex PCR reads. This table has hundreds of thousands of distinct CDR3 sequences, about a sixth appearing once. The sequencing used peripheral blood mononuclear cells (PBMCs), collected at new diagnosis, from a patient treated with antithyroid drugs. These receptors were collected from a female donor with Graves disease. Both conserved end residues are part of each CDR3. Fields, in order: CDR3 DNA, CDR3 protein, D gene, clone size, J gene, V gene. D genes are given only for firm matches. Rows may omit the clone size; those that give it use once, few, many or a size class.

cdr3_nt: TGCGCCAGCAGCCCTGGGTGGACAGAGCCTTCTGGGGCCAACGTCCTGACTTTC
cdr3_aa: CASSPGWTEPSGANVLTF
d_call: NA
clone_size: many
j_call: TRBJ2-6
v_call: TRBV5-1

cdr3_nt: TGCGCCAGCGGGCCCAGCCGGACTGAAGCTTTCTTT
cdr3_aa: CASGPSRTEAFF
d_call: NA
clone_size: many
j_call: TRBJ1-1
v_call: TRBV10-1

cdr3_nt: TGCAGTGCTAGGACCAGACAGGGTCCACTCCCGTACCAAGAGACCCAGTACTTC
cdr3_aa: CSARTRQGPLPYQETQYF
d_call: TRBD1
clone_size: NA
j_call: TRBJ2-5
v_call: TRBV20-1

cdr3_nt: TGCAGTGCTAGAGATTGGCAGGGGGCGGGCGAGCAGTACTTC
cdr3_aa: CSARDWQGAGEQYF
d_call: TRBD1
clone_size: NA
j_call: TRBJ2-7
v_call: TRBV20-1

cdr3_nt: TGTGCCAGCAGTGCCACAACTAACACTGAAGCTTTCTTT
cdr3_aa: CASSATTNTEAFF
d_call: NA
clone_size: many
j_call: TRBJ1-1
v_call: TRBV5-1

cdr3_nt: TGTGCCAGCACACCGGGACTAGCCGCAGATACGCAGTATTTT
cdr3_aa: CASTPGLAADTQYF
d_call: TRBD2
clone_size: NA
j_call: TRBJ2-3
v_call: TRBV11-2

cdr3_nt: TGTGCCAGCAGCCAAGATACCACAGGGTTTGGGACTGAAGCTTTCTTT
cdr3_aa: CASSQDTTGFGTEAFF
d_call: NA
clone_size: many
j_call: TRBJ1-1
v_call: TRBV7-2

cdr3_nt: TGTGCCAGCTCACCACCCGTAGGCAGCATGAACACTGAAGCTTTCTTT
cdr3_aa: CASSPPVGSMNTEAFF
d_call: NA
clone_size: NA
j_call: TRBJ1-1
v_call: TRBV18

cdr3_nt: TGTGCCACCAGTGTCGGACAGGGCGATGAGCAGTTCTTC
cdr3_aa: CATSVGQGDEQFF
d_call: TRBD1
clone_size: many
j_call: TRBJ2-1
v_call: TRBV24-1

cdr3_nt: TGTGCCAGCAGGACGAGGGGCACTGAAGCTTTCTTT
cdr3_aa: CASRTRGTEAFF
d_call: NA
clone_size: NA
j_call: TRBJ1-1
v_call: TRBV6-2/TRBV6-3

cdr3_nt: TGTGCCAGCAGCCCTCGGGCAGACTCCTACAATGAGCAGTTCTTC
cdr3_aa: CASSPRADSYNEQFF
d_call: NA
clone_size: NA
j_call: TRBJ2-1
v_call: TRBV4-2

cdr3_nt: TGTGCCAGCCGACACCCACAGGACAGGGGTCCCTACGAGCAGTACTTC
cdr3_aa: CASRHPQDRGPYEQYF
d_call: TRBD1
clone_size: few
j_call: TRBJ2-7
v_call: TRBV28

cdr3_nt: TGTGCCAGCAGTTACATCTGGGGAGAAACAAACGGGGAGCTGTTTTTT
cdr3_aa: CASSYIWGETNGELFF
d_call: NA
clone_size: many
j_call: TRBJ2-2
v_call: TRBV6-2/TRBV6-3

cdr3_nt: TGTGCCAGCAGCGTTAAGCTGAACACTGAAGCTTTCTTT
cdr3_aa: CASSVKLNTEAFF
d_call: NA
clone_size: few
j_call: TRBJ1-1
v_call: TRBV9

cdr3_nt: TGTGCCAGTAGGACAGGAGGGGATCAGCCCCAGCATTTT
cdr3_aa: CASRTGGDQPQHF
d_call: NA
clone_size: few
j_call: TRBJ1-5
v_call: TRBV19

cdr3_nt: TGTGCCAGCAGCTTAGGCCGGGACACCCACTATGGCTACACCTTC
cdr3_aa: CASSLGRDTHYGYTF
d_call: NA
clone_size: many
j_call: TRBJ1-2
v_call: TRBV7-8

cdr3_nt: TGCAGTGCTGATCCTAGCGGGAGTGGTACCGGGGAGCTGTTTTTT
cdr3_aa: CSADPSGSGTGELFF
d_call: TRBD2
clone_size: NA
j_call: TRBJ2-2
v_call: TRBV20-1

cdr3_nt: TGCAGTGCTAGAAGACTAGCAGGCGAGACCCAGTACTTC
cdr3_aa: CSARRLAGETQYF
d_call: TRBD2
clone_size: many
j_call: TRBJ2-5
v_call: TRBV20-1

cdr3_nt: TGTGCCAGCAGGCGGGGGGCCACTGAAGCTTTCTTT
cdr3_aa: CASRRGATEAFF
d_call: NA
clone_size: NA
j_call: TRBJ1-1
v_call: TRBV7-9

cdr3_nt: TGTGCCAGCACCCCGAGGTTAGTCAATGAGCAGTTCTTC
cdr3_aa: CASTPRLVNEQFF
d_call: NA
clone_size: many
j_call: TRBJ2-1
v_call: TRBV6-1

cdr3_nt: TGTGCCAGCAGTCCCCTAGGGCTAGCGGGAGGTGCGCAGTTCTTC
cdr3_aa: CASSPLGLAGGAQFF
d_call: TRBD2
clone_size: many
j_call: TRBJ2-1
v_call: TRBV12-3/TRBV12-4

cdr3_nt: TGCAGCGTTGAAGGGGGGGCAGGGTACACCGGGGAGCTGTTTTTT
cdr3_aa: CSVEGGAGYTGELFF
d_call: NA
clone_size: many
j_call: TRBJ2-2
v_call: TRBV29-1

cdr3_nt: TGTGCCAGCGGAGGGGGCGATCAGCCCCAGCATTTT
cdr3_aa: CASGGGDQPQHF
d_call: TRBD1
clone_size: many
j_call: TRBJ1-5
v_call: TRBV2

cdr3_nt: TGTGCCAGCAAACCAGGGCAGGAGACCCAGTACTTC
cdr3_aa: CASKPGQETQYF
d_call: NA
clone_size: many
j_call: TRBJ2-5
v_call: TRBV2

cdr3_nt: TGTGCCAGCAGTGAAATACCCGGGACGGTTAATGAAAAACTGTTTTTT
cdr3_aa: CASSEIPGTVNEKLFF
d_call: NA
clone_size: few
j_call: TRBJ1-4
v_call: TRBV6-1

cdr3_nt: TGTGCCAGCACCGCCCGATCCGACAGGGCGTCTAACTATGGCTACACCTTC
cdr3_aa: CASTARSDRASNYGYTF
d_call: TRBD1
clone_size: many
j_call: TRBJ1-2
v_call: TRBV7-9

cdr3_nt: TGTGCCAGTAGTATCTTGGGAGAGTCGGCTTTCTTT
cdr3_aa: CASSILGESAFF
d_call: NA
clone_size: NA
j_call: TRBJ1-1
v_call: TRBV19

cdr3_nt: TGTGCCAGCACTCCTGGGGACAGGGGCAACGGCTACACCTTC
cdr3_aa: CASTPGDRGNGYTF
d_call: TRBD1
clone_size: few
j_call: TRBJ1-2
v_call: TRBV9

cdr3_nt: TGTGCCAGCAGCGTAGCTACTGGGACAGTTCATTTCTCTGGAAACACCATATATTTT
cdr3_aa: CASSVATGTVHFSGNTIYF
d_call: TRBD1
clone_size: few
j_call: TRBJ1-3
v_call: TRBV9

cdr3_nt: TGTGCCAGCAGCTTACCCTCAAGGGGGTGGGACACTGAAGCTTTCTTT
cdr3_aa: CASSLPSRGWDTEAFF
d_call: NA
clone_size: NA
j_call: TRBJ1-1
v_call: TRBV7-9

cdr3_nt: TGTGCCAGCAGAGAAACTAGCGGGGCAGGCAATGAGCAGTTCTTC
cdr3_aa: CASRETSGAGNEQFF
d_call: TRBD2
clone_size: many
j_call: TRBJ2-1
v_call: TRBV2

cdr3_nt: TGTGCCAGCAGCCCAGAACTGGGGGCTAGCGGGAGTATTGGGGCCGGGGAGCTGTTTTTT
cdr3_aa: CASSPELGASGSIGAGELFF
d_call: TRBD2
clone_size: many
j_call: TRBJ2-2
v_call: TRBV7-9

cdr3_nt: TGTGCCAGTAGTATGGGACTAGCGGAACTCCCAGATACGCAGTATTTT
cdr3_aa: CASSMGLAELPDTQYF
d_call: TRBD2
clone_size: many
j_call: TRBJ2-3
v_call: TRBV19

cdr3_nt: TGTGCCAGCCATACCGGGACAGGGGAAAATCAGCCCCAGCATTTT
cdr3_aa: CASHTGTGENQPQHF
d_call: TRBD1
clone_size: many
j_call: TRBJ1-5
v_call: TRBV28

cdr3_nt: TGCAGTGCTAGCGGGGACAGCTCCTACAATGAGCAGTTCTTC
cdr3_aa: CSASGDSSYNEQFF
d_call: TRBD1
clone_size: NA
j_call: TRBJ2-1
v_call: TRBV20-1

cdr3_nt: TGCGCCAGCAGCTCTCCGGGACAGGGGTGGGAGACCCAGTACTTC
cdr3_aa: CASSSPGQGWETQYF
d_call: TRBD1
clone_size: many
j_call: TRBJ2-5
v_call: TRBV5-1

cdr3_nt: TGTGCCAGCAGCTTGGGCGGAACGTCTAGCACAGATACGCAGTATTTT
cdr3_aa: CASSLGGTSSTDTQYF
d_call: NA
clone_size: many
j_call: TRBJ2-3
v_call: TRBV7-9

cdr3_nt: TGCGCCAGCAGCTTGGCCGTCCGCGGCGGACTTACCCACAATGAGCAGTTCTTC
cdr3_aa: CASSLAVRGGLTHNEQFF
d_call: NA
clone_size: few
j_call: TRBJ2-1
v_call: TRBV5-1